These T cell receptor beta chains were read from a single sample in a study of neurological immune-mediated disorders. TCRdb passed the 5' RACE reads through MiXCR, listing each CDR3 protein once. The sample lists about 69,000 distinct CDR3 sequences, about 4% seen once, with under 1.5% in the top ten. Sequences were obtained from PBMCs. The receptors originated from a man aged 25-45 years with multiple sclerosis. CDR3s include the opening cysteine and the closing phenylalanine or tryptophan. The D gene is left open where the match is weak. Clone size is shown for a subset of rows, as once, few, many or a class of expanded clone.

d_call: NA
v_call: TRBV6-6
j_call: TRBJ2-5
clone_size: many
cdr3_aa: CASSYQFPSGETQYF
cdr3_nt: TGTGCCAGCAGTTATCAGTTCCCCTCAGGGGAGACCCAGTACTTC

d_call: NA
v_call: TRBV15
j_call: TRBJ1-1
clone_size: many
cdr3_aa: CATSRDRLDEAFF
cdr3_nt: TGTGCCACCAGCAGAGATAGGCTTGATGAAGCTTTCTTT

d_call: NA
v_call: TRBV14
j_call: TRBJ2-1
clone_size: many
cdr3_aa: CASSRFLSSYNEQFF
cdr3_nt: TGTGCCAGCAGCCGATTTTTAAGCTCCTACAATGAGCAGTTCTTC

d_call: NA
v_call: TRBV29-1
j_call: TRBJ2-7
clone_size: many
cdr3_aa: CSASPVRGEQYF
cdr3_nt: TGCAGCGCTTCTCCGGTCAGAGGCGAGCAGTACTTC

d_call: NA
v_call: TRBV12-3/TRBV12-4
j_call: TRBJ2-3
clone_size: many
cdr3_aa: CASTPFRDKGTDTQYF
cdr3_nt: TGTGCCAGCACCCCGTTCCGGGACAAGGGTACAGATACGCAGTATTTT

d_call: NA
v_call: TRBV27
j_call: TRBJ2-6
clone_size: many
cdr3_aa: CASRIGANVLTF
cdr3_nt: TGTGCCAGCCGAATTGGGGCCAACGTCCTGACTTTC

d_call: NA
v_call: TRBV28
j_call: TRBJ2-7
clone_size: many
cdr3_aa: CASTTAGDSDYEQYF
cdr3_nt: TGTGCCAGCACCACGGCGGGGGACAGCGACTACGAGCAGTACTTC

d_call: NA
v_call: TRBV7-2
j_call: TRBJ2-1
clone_size: many
cdr3_aa: CASSLVVPYNEQFF
cdr3_nt: TGTGCCAGCAGCTTAGTGGTCCCATACAATGAGCAGTTCTTC

d_call: NA
v_call: TRBV3-1
j_call: TRBJ1-1
clone_size: many
cdr3_aa: CASTRTSGEAEAFF
cdr3_nt: TGTGCCAGCACCAGGACTTCCGGGGAGGCTGAAGCTTTCTTT

d_call: TRBD1
v_call: TRBV7-2
j_call: TRBJ2-3
clone_size: NA
cdr3_aa: CASKTNRGEADTQYF
cdr3_nt: TGTGCCAGCAAAACCAACAGGGGTGAGGCAGATACGCAGTATTTT

d_call: TRBD1
v_call: TRBV3-1
j_call: TRBJ1-2
clone_size: many
cdr3_aa: CASSLPGQPFFRGYTF
cdr3_nt: TGTGCCAGCAGCCTACCGGGACAGCCTTTTTTTCGGGGCTACACCTTC

d_call: NA
v_call: TRBV29-1
j_call: TRBJ1-2
clone_size: many
cdr3_aa: CSATDNYGYTF
cdr3_nt: TGCAGCGCAACAGATAACTATGGCTACACCTTC

d_call: NA
v_call: TRBV27
j_call: TRBJ1-2
clone_size: many
cdr3_aa: CASWGPFGYTF
cdr3_nt: TGTGCCAGTTGGGGCCCGTTTGGCTACACCTTC

d_call: NA
v_call: TRBV3-1
j_call: TRBJ2-5
clone_size: NA
cdr3_aa: CASSQTIQETQYF
cdr3_nt: TGTGCCAGCAGCCAAACAATCCAAGAGACCCAGTACTTC

d_call: TRBD2
v_call: TRBV7-2
j_call: TRBJ2-3
clone_size: many
cdr3_aa: CASSLVGTSGGLTDTQYF
cdr3_nt: TGTGCCAGCAGCTTAGTGGGGACTAGCGGGGGGCTCACAGATACGCAGTATTTT

d_call: TRBD1
v_call: TRBV5-1
j_call: TRBJ1-2
clone_size: many
cdr3_aa: CASSLGQDYGYGYTF
cdr3_nt: TGCGCCAGCAGCCTGGGACAGGATTACGGCTATGGCTACACCTTC

d_call: NA
v_call: TRBV5-6
j_call: TRBJ2-7
clone_size: many
cdr3_aa: CASSWDKYEQYF
cdr3_nt: TGTGCCAGCAGCTGGGACAAATACGAGCAGTACTTC

d_call: NA
v_call: TRBV9
j_call: TRBJ2-2
clone_size: many
cdr3_aa: CASSPFNSLTGELFF
cdr3_nt: TGTGCCAGCAGCCCTTTTAACTCACTCACCGGGGAGCTGTTTTTT

d_call: TRBD1
v_call: TRBV5-1
j_call: TRBJ2-1
clone_size: many
cdr3_aa: CASSGPGQENNEQFF
cdr3_nt: TGCGCCAGCAGCGGACCGGGACAGGAGAACAATGAGCAGTTCTTC

d_call: TRBD2
v_call: TRBV19
j_call: TRBJ2-1
clone_size: many
cdr3_aa: CASWEGNEQFF
cdr3_nt: TGTGCCAGTTGGGAGGGCAATGAGCAGTTCTTC

d_call: NA
v_call: TRBV9
j_call: TRBJ2-5
clone_size: many
cdr3_aa: CASSAEGGTQYF
cdr3_nt: TGTGCCAGCAGCGCCGAGGGGGGTACCCAGTACTTC

d_call: TRBD1
v_call: TRBV4-1
j_call: TRBJ1-2
clone_size: many
cdr3_aa: CASSRVGTGDNGYTF
cdr3_nt: TGCGCCAGCAGCCGCGTCGGGACAGGGGATAATGGCTACACCTTC

d_call: NA
v_call: TRBV6-1
j_call: TRBJ2-5
clone_size: many
cdr3_aa: CASTEETQYF
cdr3_nt: TGTGCCAGCACAGAAGAGACCCAGTACTTC

d_call: NA
v_call: TRBV7-2
j_call: TRBJ2-7
clone_size: many
cdr3_aa: CASSSILAGEQYF
cdr3_nt: TGTGCCAGCAGCTCCATTCTGGCGGGGGAGCAGTACTTC

d_call: TRBD2
v_call: TRBV29-1
j_call: TRBJ2-2
clone_size: medium-sized
cdr3_aa: CSVQASGDAGELFF
cdr3_nt: TGCAGCGTGCAGGCTAGCGGGGACGCCGGGGAGCTGTTTTTT

d_call: NA
v_call: TRBV2
j_call: TRBJ2-3
clone_size: many
cdr3_aa: CASSLGSGDTQYF
cdr3_nt: TGTGCCAGCAGCCTAGGATCCGGAGATACGCAGTATTTT

d_call: NA
v_call: TRBV12-3/TRBV12-4
j_call: TRBJ1-2
clone_size: many
cdr3_aa: CASRVGGGLNYGYTF
cdr3_nt: TGTGCCAGCAGGGTAGGCGGCGGACTTAACTATGGCTACACCTTC

d_call: NA
v_call: TRBV20-1
j_call: TRBJ1-1
clone_size: many
cdr3_aa: CSAMGNTEAFF
cdr3_nt: TGCAGTGCTATGGGCAACACTGAAGCTTTCTTT

d_call: TRBD2
v_call: TRBV20-1
j_call: TRBJ2-1
clone_size: many
cdr3_aa: CSAPSGGLNEQFF
cdr3_nt: TGCAGTGCACCTAGCGGGGGCCTCAATGAGCAGTTCTTC

d_call: NA
v_call: TRBV5-1
j_call: TRBJ1-4
clone_size: many
cdr3_aa: CASSLGQGLTNEKLFF
cdr3_nt: TGCGCCAGCAGCTTGGGGCAGGGCCTAACTAATGAAAAACTGTTTTTT

d_call: TRBD1
v_call: TRBV6-4
j_call: TRBJ2-3
clone_size: many
cdr3_aa: CASSEGTGGGDTQYF
cdr3_nt: TGTGCCAGCAGTGAAGGGACAGGGGGTGGAGATACGCAGTATTTT

d_call: NA
v_call: TRBV10-3
j_call: TRBJ2-7
clone_size: many
cdr3_aa: CAISDGVSSYEQYF
cdr3_nt: TGTGCCATCAGTGATGGGGTCAGCTCCTACGAGCAGTACTTC

d_call: NA
v_call: TRBV12-3/TRBV12-4
j_call: TRBJ2-3
clone_size: many
cdr3_aa: CASSLWGPGTDTQYF
cdr3_nt: TGTGCCAGCAGTCTCTGGGGGCCGGGCACAGATACGCAGTATTTT

d_call: TRBD1
v_call: TRBV5-6
j_call: TRBJ2-3
clone_size: many
cdr3_aa: CASSFGTETDTQYF
cdr3_nt: TGTGCCAGCAGCTTTGGGACAGAAACAGATACGCAGTATTTT

d_call: TRBD1
v_call: TRBV10-3
j_call: TRBJ1-3
clone_size: many
cdr3_aa: CATEDRVGGNTIYF
cdr3_nt: TGTGCCACCGAGGACAGGGTAGGAGGAAACACCATATATTTT

d_call: NA
v_call: TRBV6-5
j_call: TRBJ2-1
clone_size: many
cdr3_aa: CASSYSLIGGAYNEQFF
cdr3_nt: TGTGCCAGCAGTTACTCCTTAATTGGCGGGGCCTACAATGAGCAGTTCTTC

d_call: TRBD1
v_call: TRBV20-1
j_call: TRBJ1-5
clone_size: many
cdr3_aa: CSALQGAGNQPQHF
cdr3_nt: TGCAGTGCTCTCCAGGGGGCGGGCAATCAGCCCCAGCATTTT

d_call: NA
v_call: TRBV20-1
j_call: TRBJ2-3
clone_size: few
cdr3_aa: CSATLDLRTDTQYF
cdr3_nt: TGCAGTGCTACGCTTGACCTTAGAACAGATACGCAGTATTTT

d_call: NA
v_call: TRBV10-3
j_call: TRBJ1-4
clone_size: many
cdr3_aa: CAAQTGMGEKLFF
cdr3_nt: TGTGCCGCCCAAACAGGGATGGGTGAAAAACTGTTTTTT

d_call: NA
v_call: TRBV9
j_call: TRBJ2-3
clone_size: many
cdr3_aa: CASSPRLDTQYF
cdr3_nt: TGTGCCAGCAGCCCCCGACTAGATACGCAGTATTTT

d_call: TRBD2
v_call: TRBV12-3/TRBV12-4
j_call: TRBJ2-3
clone_size: many
cdr3_aa: CASSPGTTNGGTDTQYF
cdr3_nt: TGTGCCAGCAGCCCCGGGACTACCAACGGGGGCACAGATACGCAGTATTTT

d_call: NA
v_call: TRBV20-1
j_call: TRBJ1-1
clone_size: many
cdr3_aa: CSAGPSRNTEAFF
cdr3_nt: TGCAGTGCAGGACCCTCCCGCAACACTGAAGCTTTCTTT

d_call: NA
v_call: TRBV7-7
j_call: TRBJ1-1
clone_size: many
cdr3_aa: CASSLVLGTEAFF
cdr3_nt: TGTGCCAGCAGCTTAGTTTTGGGCACTGAAGCTTTCTTT

d_call: NA
v_call: TRBV12-3/TRBV12-4
j_call: TRBJ1-1
clone_size: many
cdr3_aa: CASSSGTPNTEAFF
cdr3_nt: TGTGCCAGCAGTTCGGGGACGCCGAACACTGAAGCTTTCTTT

d_call: NA
v_call: TRBV7-9
j_call: TRBJ2-5
clone_size: many
cdr3_aa: CASSFSLAEETQYF
cdr3_nt: TGTGCCAGCAGCTTCTCTTTAGCGGAAGAGACCCAGTACTTC